The clone carrying this T cell receptor beta chain appeared a few times. As yet, its antigen is unknown. Multiplex PCR with BIOMED2 TRB-A/B primer pools amplified TRB rearrangements. TCRdb analysed the multiplex PCR reads with MiXCR anew, one entry per CDR3 protein. This sample yields roughly 23,000 distinct CDR3 sequences, of which 25% to 30% are seen a single time; 2.5% to 3% belongs to the top ten. These data come from a study of T and B cells in COVID-19 patients. Overall study: The recovered patients had mostly mild to moderate COVID-19 with outpatient management.

J gave up 7 bases and V 10 bases, and 16 bases lay outside the gene matches. The CDR3 extends over 14 amino acids. The germline V gene has CDR1 ENHRY and CDR2 SYGVKD. General study findings and limits: No sequencing was yet done of CD4+, regulatory or CD8+ subsets, or of SARS-CoV-2-responsive or tetramer+ sorted cells.

TRB was amplified from about 240-490 ng of blood genomic DNA. The specimen sequenced was blood. The J gene is TRBJ2-7, the V gene TRBV10-3, with TRBD1 matching over 7 bases. This sequence was found in a human donor who had recovered from COVID-19. The CDR3 sequence is CATTPGQTTGEQYF. The DNA of the CDR3 is TGTGCCACCACCCCGGGACAGACGACGGGGGAGCAGTACTTC.